What follows are 13 T cell receptor beta chains derived from one specimen sequenced in a study of CD8+CD57+ T cells in acquired aplastic anemia. TCR beta VDJ and CDR3 profiling used genomic DNA as template. In TCRdb, the reads were re-called with MiXCR into one record per CDR3 protein. The table records around 180,000 distinct CDR3 sequences, 48% of them present only once. The sequenced patients had an expansion of CD8+CD57+ cells seen by flow cytometry. Sequencing input: sorted CD4+, CD8+, or CD8+CD57+ T cells (not recorded which) from PBMCs. The source of these receptors is a human donor with aplastic anemia.

This chain links TRBV29-1 with TRBJ2-1; 8 bases map to TRBD2. Germline loops: CDR1 SQVTM, CDR2 ANQGSEA. With V trimmed by 6 bases and J by 6 bases, 10 bases remained unmatched. This CDR3 is 14 amino acids long. CDR3 in amino acids: CSVVGTRGPNEQFF. CDR3 nucleotide sequence: TGCAGCGTGGTCGGGACTAGAGGGCCCAATGAGCAGTTCTTC.

The chain links TRBV7-2 to TRBJ1-5, with TRBD1 identical over 7 bases. Per the germline V gene, CDR1 is SGHTA and CDR2 is FQGNSA. V dropped 0 bases and J dropped 3; count of bases not matched to a gene: 8. The CDR3 extends over 17 amino acids. The DNA for the CDR3 is TGTGCCAGCAGCTTAGCGGGAGGGGGCGTAACCAATCAGCCCCAGCATTTT. Residues: CASSLAGGGVTNQPQHF.

Comment on this clonotype: This CDR3 is missing its conserved last phenylalanine or tryptophan, likely due to a read error. V is TRBV29-1 and J is TRBJ2-3; no firm D call. The CDR3 has 11 residues. CDR1 is SQVTM and CDR2 is ANQGSEA in the germline V gene. The V end was cut by 4 bases, the J end by 4 bases, with 6 bases between. Here the CDR3 reads CSVGESDTQYS. CDR3 nucleotides: TGCAGCGTTGGTGAGTCAGATACGCAGTATTCT.

This sequence joins TRBV19 and TRBJ2-2, with no clear D. Per germline, CDR1 LNHDA and CDR2 SQIVND (reference sequence). V lost 5 bases and J 5 bases, leaving 9 bases between the germline ends. The CDR3 loop spans 13 amino acids. The CDR3, as DNA: TGTGCCAGTAGTCCCCAAGAAACCGGGGAGCTGTTTTTT. Amino acids: CASSPQETGELFF.

This chain connects TRBV4-1 to TRBJ1-6, with D possibly matching TRBD1 (6 bases). The CDR3 totals 14 residues. In germline, CDR1 is MGHRA, CDR2 YSYEKL. Trimming took off 1 base at V and 7 bases at J, with 8 bases between the two ends. The CDR3 DNA is TGCGCCAGCAGCCAAGCAACAGGGAATTCACCCCTCCACTTT. It codes for CASSQATGNSPLHF.

This clonotype came up once. The rearrangement links TRBV2 to TRBJ2-5, with D perhaps matching TRBD1 or TRBD2 (5 bases each). V lost 5 bases and J 5 bases, leaving 18 bases between the germline ends. The CDR3 covers 15 residues. In germline, CDR1 is SNHLY, CDR2 FYNNEI. In DNA form, the CDR3 reads TGTGCCAGCAGTTACGGAACCCGGTGGGGGGAGACCCAGTACTTC. This encodes CASSYGTRWGETQYF. Complete variable domain (other parts from reference TRBV2 and TRBJ2-5): EPEVTQTPSHQVTQMGQEVILRCVPISNHLYFYWYRQILGQKVEFLVSFYNNEISEKSEIFDDQFSVERPDGSNFTLKIRSTKLEDSAMYFCASSYGTRWGETQYFGPGTRLLVL.

This clonotype was seen repeatedly, ten times or more. The rearrangement uses TRBV5-1 and TRBJ2-6, with 10 positions matching TRBD1. With 0 bases clipped from V and 0 bases from J, the junction kept 12 bases outside the gene matches. The length of the CDR3 is 21 residues. Germline V gene lookup returns CDR1 SGHRS and CDR2 YFSETQ. The CDR3 sequence is CASSLGESRQGAISGANVLTF. The CDR3 coding sequence is TGCGCCAGCAGCTTGGGAGAATCAAGACAGGGGGCGATCTCTGGGGCCAACGTCCTGACTTTC.

This clonotype was found once. J is TRBJ2-7 and V is TRBV10-3; the match to TRBD1 covers 8 bases. CDR3 size: 13 residues. V gave up 10 bases and J gave up 5 bases; unmatched junction bases: 10. Per the germline V gene, CDR1 is ENHRY and CDR2 is SYGVKD. The chain's CDR3 is CASQTGVGDEQYF. In nucleotides, the CDR3 is TGTGCCAGCCAGACAGGGGTAGGCGACGAGCAGTACTTC.

This clonotype has only a few counts. This may be a read error: a much more frequent sequence differs by one nucleotide. The limits of the CDR3 on the DNA are not certain, so only TCRdb's listed CDR3 is given. This chain links TRBV2 with TRBJ1-6; the D segment call TRBD1 is taken from the table without a DNA check. The CDR3 is 15 residues long, ends included. Germline V gene sequence: CDR1 SNHLY, CDR2 FYNNEI. CDR3 amino acids: CASSLVGRGNSPFHF.

The chain links TRBV20-1 to TRBJ2-1, with D possibly TRBD1 on 6 matching bases. V was pared by 8 bases and J by 8 bases, with 7 bases between. CDR1 DFQATT and CDR2 SNEGSKA come from the germline V gene (reference sequence). This CDR3 is built from 9 residues. CDR3 nucleotide sequence: TGCAGTCGACAGGATGAGCAGTTCTTC. It translates to CSRQDEQFF.

This clonotype came up many times. The rearrangement links TRBV12-3 or TRBV12-4 to TRBJ2-5; D tentatively reads TRBD1 or TRBD2 (6 bases each). V was trimmed by 2 bases and J by 5 bases, leaving 12 bases between them. The CDR3 extends over 14 amino acids. The CDR3 coding sequence is TGTGCCAGCAGTTTAAGTGGGGGGCGCGAGACCCAGTACTTC. Encoded protein: CASSLSGGRETQYF.

This chain joins TRBV7-2 and TRBJ2-7; D might be TRBD2 (6 bases). Trimming shortened V by 1 base and J by 5 bases, and 6 bases separated the two germline ends. Per the germline V gene, CDR1 is SGHTA and CDR2 is FQGNSA. The CDR3 has 12 residues. In DNA, the CDR3 is TGTGCCAGCAGCTTAGGGAGGGACGAGCAGTACTTC. Translation: CASSLGRDEQYF.

There are a few counts of this clonotype. The chain couples TRBV10-3 to TRBJ1-1; perhaps TRBD1 as D (5 bases). The CDR3 sequence is 13 residues long. Trimming pared 6 bases from V and 0 bases from J, leaving 8 bases between. The V gene's germline CDR1 is ENHRY and CDR2 SYGVKD. The CDR3 protein is CAIRVRVNTEAFF. DNA for the CDR3: TGTGCCATCAGGGTCAGGGTGAACACTGAAGCTTTCTTT.